This T cell receptor (beta chain) was sequenced in a study of blood T cell repertoires in COVID-19. This clone was detected once. Sequencing used immunoSEQ multiplex PCR; TCRdb keeps in-frame clones, though not all of them. The profile shows 200,000 to 250,000 clones, about 86% of them singletons. The CDR3 runs to 15 residues. V was pared by 0 bases and J by 2 bases, with 11 bases between. Germline CDR1 reads SGDLS; CDR2 reads YYNGEE. The chain joins TRBV9 to TRBJ1-2; D call uncertain. The clonotype was recovered from a young woman who had been exposed to COVID-19. Material: PBMCs or T cells enriched from blood (not recorded which). The CDR3 here is CASSVESESNYGYTF. The CDR3 coding sequence is TGTGCCAGCAGCGTAGAGTCCGAAAGCAACTATGGCTACACCTTC.